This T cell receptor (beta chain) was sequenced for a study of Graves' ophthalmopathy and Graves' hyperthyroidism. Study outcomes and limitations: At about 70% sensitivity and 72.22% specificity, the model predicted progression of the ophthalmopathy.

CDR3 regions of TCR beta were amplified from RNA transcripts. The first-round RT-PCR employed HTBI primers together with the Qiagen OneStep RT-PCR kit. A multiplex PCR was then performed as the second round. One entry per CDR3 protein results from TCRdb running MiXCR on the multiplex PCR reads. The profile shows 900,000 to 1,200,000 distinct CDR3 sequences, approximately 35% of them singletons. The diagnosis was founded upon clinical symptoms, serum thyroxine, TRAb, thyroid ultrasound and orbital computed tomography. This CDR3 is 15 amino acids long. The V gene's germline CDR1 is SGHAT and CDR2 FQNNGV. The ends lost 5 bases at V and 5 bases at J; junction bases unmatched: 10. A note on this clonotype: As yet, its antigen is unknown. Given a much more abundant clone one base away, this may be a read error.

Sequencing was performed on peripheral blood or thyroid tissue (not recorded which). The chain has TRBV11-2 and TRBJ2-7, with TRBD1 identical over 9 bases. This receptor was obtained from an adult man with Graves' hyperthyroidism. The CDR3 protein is CASSLIQGANNEQYF. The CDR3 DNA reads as TGTGCCAGCAGCCTCATACAGGGGGCTAACAACGAGCAGTACTTC.